Sequencing of this T cell receptor beta chain was carried out in a study of T cell responses to AZD1222 COVID-19 vaccine. TCRdb keeps only in-frame clones here, not all; method: immunoSEQ multiplex PCR. Here the sample spans 100,000 or so clones, 85% to 90% being singletons. Trimming cost V 2 bases and J 4 bases; bases outside gene matches: 1. This CDR3 has 13 amino acids. Germline V gene data show CDR1 as SGHRS and CDR2 as YFSETQ. Sequencing used peripheral blood, obtained on day 0 of AZD1222 vaccination. This chain connects TRBV5-1 to TRBJ1-2; 8 nucleotides align to TRBD1. The receptor comes from an adult in good health. CDR3 DNA: TGCGCCAGCAGCTTCGGACAGGGCTATGGCTACACCTTC. Protein sequence: CASSFGQGYGYTF.